These 11 T cell receptor beta chains were all obtained from the same sample, sequenced in a study of cytomegalovirus exposure and HLA in healthy donors. PCR involved 60 Vbeta and 13 Jbeta primers. The protocol was immunoSEQ multiplex PCR, while the TCRdb copy is restricted to in-frame clones and leaves out a portion. This listing includes about 130,000 clones. The specimen was PBMCs. Receptors were obtained from a woman aged 60-75 years in good health and CMV-seronegative.

This chain joins TRBV7-3 and TRBJ1-1; 8 positions agree with TRBD1. Trimming took 3 bases from V and 1 from J; bases not matched to a gene: 7. Germline-derived CDR1 and CDR2 are SGHTA and FQGTGA. The CDR3 is 16 amino acids. The CDR3 bases are TGTGCCAGCAGCTTTACCCGGGACAGGAGGAACACTGAAGCTTTCTTT. The encoded protein is CASSFTRDRRNTEAFF.

In DNA, the CDR3 is TGTGCCAATGGACAGGGATATTCACCCCTCCACTTT. Translation: CANGQGYSPLHF. The chain joins TRBV7-9 to TRBJ1-6; 8 bases match TRBD1. V dropped 10 bases and J dropped 8; count of bases not matched to a gene: 4. The CDR3 totals 12 residues. The germline CDR1 and CDR2 sequences are SEHNR and FQNEAQ (reference sequence).

The chain recombines TRBV5-5 with TRBJ1-6; D is ambiguous. This CDR3 region has 15 residues. The germline V gene has CDR1 SGHKS and CDR2 YYEKEE (reference sequence). Trimming took off 4 bases at V and 5 bases at J, with 13 bases between the two ends. The CDR3 nucleotides are TGTGCCAGCAGCGACGGAGTCCTGAATAATTCACCCCTCCACTTT. It yields the protein CASSDGVLNNSPLHF.

The chain has TRBV28 and TRBJ2-7, with TRBD2 identical over 9 bases. Losses at the gene ends were 7 bases for V and 3 bases for J; bases not matched to a gene: 16. There are 17 residues in the CDR3. Germline assignment: CDR1 MDHEN and CDR2 SYDVKM. Here the CDR3 DNA reads TGTGCCAGCACTAGAAGGGGACCTAGCGGGGTAGACTACGAGCAGTACTTC. Translating it yields CASTRRGPSGVDYEQYF.

This rearrangement joins TRBV5-1 to TRBJ2-5; a weak D match, TRBD2 (5 bases). The end of the DNA is better explained by TRBJ2-7, so the J call may be wrong. Germline assignment: CDR1 SGHRS and CDR2 YFSETQ. The CDR3 length is 15 residues. The CDR3 reads CASSLALDSPYEQYF. The DNA for the CDR3 is TGCGCCAGCAGCTTGGCCCTGGACTCCCCCTACGAGCAGTACTTC.

DNA of the CDR3: TGTGCCAGCAGCTTTGGGACAGGGGTTCACGAGCAGTACTTC. This encodes CASSFGTGVHEQYF. The rearrangement uses TRBV7-9 and TRBJ2-7; TRBD1 agrees at 10 bases. J gave up 5 bases and V 3 bases, and 4 bases lay outside the gene matches. The germline V gene has CDR1 SEHNR and CDR2 FQNEAQ (reference sequence). The CDR3 spans 14 residues.

The chain recombines TRBV6-5 with TRBJ2-5; TRBD1 matches 8 bases. Germline CDR1 MNHEY, CDR2 SVGAGI. The CDR3 is made up of 16 amino acids. V was pared by 2 bases and J by 1 base, with 6 bases of the junction left unmatched. CDR3 coding DNA: TGTGCCAGCAGTTACGGACAGGGACCGGGCCAAGAGACCCAGTACTTC. It codes for CASSYGQGPGQETQYF.

The genes are TRBV5-4 and TRBJ2-5; 13 positions match TRBD2. Germline V CDR1 and CDR2: SGHNT, YYREEE (reference sequence). CDR3 size: 15 residues. Trimming cost V 3 bases and J 4 bases; bases outside gene matches: 3. The CDR3 DNA reads as TGTGCCAGCAGCTCGGGACTAGCGGGAAGAGAGACCCAGTACTTC. It translates to CASSSGLAGRETQYF.

CDR3 bases: TGTGCCAGCAGCCTAGGACAGTCCACTAGCACAGATACGCAGTATTTT. Translation gives CASSLGQSTSTDTQYF. J is TRBJ2-3 and V is TRBV7-2; a possible D gene is TRBD1 (6 bases). The ends were cut back, 5 bases at V and 0 bases at J, with 15 bases in the middle. The CDR3 covers 16 residues. Looked up from germline, CDR1 is SGHTA and CDR2 is FQGNSA.

The chain employs TRBV5-1 and TRBJ2-2, with 8 bases fitting TRBD2. From germline, CDR1 is SGHRS and CDR2 YFSETQ. This CDR3 has 16 amino acids. The J segment lost 1 base and the V segment lost 4 bases, leaving 6 bases of the junction unmatched. The CDR3 reads CASSLLSGMNTGELFF. In nucleotides, the CDR3 is TGCGCCAGCAGCCTACTTAGCGGGATGAACACCGGGGAGCTGTTTTTT.

The chain links TRBV2 to TRBJ1-3, with 8 bases that match TRBD1. The trim removed 3 bases at V and 0 bases at J, leaving 13 bases unmatched. The CDR3 runs to 19 residues. Germline CDR1 reads SNHLY; CDR2 reads FYNNEI. Here the CDR3 reads CASSEGQTGAVSSGNTIYF. The CDR3 bases are TGTGCCAGCAGTGAGGGGCAGACAGGGGCAGTCAGCTCTGGAAACACCATATATTTT.